The clone carrying this TCR beta chain was detected many times. No antigen is known for it. The TCR beta profiling, which covered VDJ combination and CDR3 sequence, was carried out using genomic DNA as the template. TCRdb passed the reads through MiXCR, listing each CDR3 protein once. The sample has approximately 170,000 distinct CDR3 sequences; around 50% are singletons. Germline V gene lookup returns CDR1 SEHNR and CDR2 FQNEAQ (reference sequence). Trimming took 2 bases from V and 4 from J, leaving 9 bases between them. This CDR3 spans 13 amino acids. The source of the sample is a study of CD8+CD57+ T cells in acquired aplastic anemia. Study context: On average, sorted CD4+ and CD8+ cells gave approximately 3.1 ug of DNA.

Overall study findings and caveats: Patients and controls had in common 25 to 30 CD8+ CDR3 sequences.

Sample: sorted CD4+, CD8+, or CD8+CD57+ T cells (not recorded which) from PBMCs. The chain recombines TRBV7-9 with TRBJ2-7; no clear D. The sequence was obtained from a human donor in good health, serving as a control. CDR3: CASSLFTGYEQYF. The CDR3 coding sequence is TGTGCCAGCAGCTTATTCACTGGGTACGAGCAGTACTTC.